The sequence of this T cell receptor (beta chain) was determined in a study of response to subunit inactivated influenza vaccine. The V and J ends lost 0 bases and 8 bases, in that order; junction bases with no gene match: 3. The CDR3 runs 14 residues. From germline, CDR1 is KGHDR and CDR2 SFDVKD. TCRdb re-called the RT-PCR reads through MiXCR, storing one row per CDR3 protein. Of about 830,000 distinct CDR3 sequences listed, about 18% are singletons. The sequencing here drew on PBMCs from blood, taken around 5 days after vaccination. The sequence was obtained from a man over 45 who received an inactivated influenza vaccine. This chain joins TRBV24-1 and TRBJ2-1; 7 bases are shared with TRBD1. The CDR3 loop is CATSDLWQGDEQFF. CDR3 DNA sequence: TGTGCCACCAGTGATTTGTGGCAGGGGGATGAGCAGTTCTTC.